The 17 T cell receptor beta chains listed next were all sequenced from one sample in a study of T cells in Graves' hyperthyroidism and ophthalmopathy. Amplified TCR beta CDR3 regions derived from RNA transcripts. First-round RT-PCR targeting the TCR CDR3 was performed with the HTBI primer set. One entry per CDR3 protein, called by TCRdb with MiXCR from the multiplex PCR reads. The sample lists 500,000 to 650,000 distinct CDR3 sequences, around 20% occurring once. The sample taken for sequencing was blood. The receptor set was obtained from a man aged 40-55 years with Graves' ophthalmopathy.

The chain carries TRBV7-3 and TRBJ2-5; 7 bases match TRBD2. The CDR3 sequence is 15 residues long. With 2 bases clipped from V and 5 bases from J, the junction kept 8 bases outside the gene matches. Germline V CDR1 and CDR2: SGHTA, FQGTGA. The CDR3 here is CASSLEMTSRETQYF. The DNA for the CDR3 is TGTGCCAGCAGCTTAGAAATGACTAGCCGGGAGACCCAGTACTTC.

This clonotype occurred many times. The chain combines TRBV7-9 with TRBJ1-1; a possible D gene is TRBD1 (6 bases). The CDR3 has 12 amino acids. CDR1 and CDR2 (germline): SEHNR, FQNEAQ (reference sequence). V dropped 7 bases and J dropped 7 bases, with 13 bases sitting between them. CDR3 loop: CASTSGASEAFF. DNA of the CDR3: TGTGCCAGCACCTCGGGGGCCAGTGAAGCTTTCTTT.

This clonotype showed up just a few times. The rearrangement links TRBV19 to TRBJ2-1, with a weak D call TRBD1 (6 bases). V lost 2 bases, J lost 7 bases, and 9 bases lay in between. This CDR3 contains 13 residues. Germline-derived CDR1 and CDR2 are LNHDA and SQIVND (reference sequence). CDR3 protein: CASSITGLNEQFF. The CDR3 region has the DNA TGTGCCAGTAGTATAACAGGGTTGAATGAGCAGTTCTTC.

This clonotype was counted only a few times. The rearrangement joins TRBV5-6 to TRBJ1-2; possible D gene TRBD1, 6 bases. The germline gives CDR1 SGHDT, CDR2 YYEEEE. V lost 4 bases to trimming and J lost 7 bases, with 17 bases between them. The CDR3 contains 14 residues. CDR3 coding DNA: TGTGCCAGCAGCGCGCGACAGGCCTTCGCTGGCTACACCTTC. Translated, it gives CASSARQAFAGYTF.

V usage is TRBV6-1 and J usage is TRBJ1-4, with D perhaps matching TRBD1 (6 bases). Trimming took 6 bases from V and 1 from J, leaving 12 bases between them. Germline lookup yields CDR1 MNHNS and CDR2 SASEGT. The CDR3 has 15 residues. CDR3 sequence reads: CASSLTRGTNEKLFF. In nucleotides, the CDR3 is TGTGCCAGCAGCCTTACCAGGGGAACTAATGAAAAACTGTTTTTT.

This chain links TRBV30 with TRBJ2-6; D unclear. This CDR3 has 15 amino acids. CDR1 is GTSNPN, CDR2 SVGIG, per germline (reference sequence). The germline V and J ends were trimmed by 4 bases and 3 bases, with 13 bases remaining between them. CDR3 residues: CAWTGSHFGANVLTF. The CDR3, as DNA: TGTGCCTGGACAGGATCCCACTTTGGGGCCAACGTCCTGACTTTC.

The chain links TRBV18 to TRBJ2-1, with D possibly matching TRBD2 (6 bases). In germline, CDR1 is KGHSH, CDR2 LQKENI. CDR3 size: 18 residues. V shed 4 bases and J shed 5 bases, with 24 bases lying between them. CDR3 residues: CASSQDSTRGGLHNEQFF. The CDR3, as DNA: TGTGCCAGCTCACAAGACTCGACTAGGGGAGGTCTCCACAATGAGCAGTTCTTC. The complete variable domain, with remaining parts taken from reference TRBV18 and TRBJ2-1, reads NAGVMQNPRHLVRRRGQEARLRCSPMKGHSHVYWYRQLPEEGLKFMVYLQKENIIDESGMPKERFSAEFPKEGPSILRIQQVVRGDSAAYFCASSQDSTRGGLHNEQFFGPGTRLTVL.

The gene calls are TRBV19 and TRBJ2-1; D unresolved. CDR1 and CDR2 (germline): LNHDA, SQIVND (reference sequence). Trimming removed 4 bases at V and 0 bases at J, with 22 bases between. This CDR3 is 19 amino acids long. CDR3 DNA sequence: TGTGCCAGTAGTAGAGACGGAGAGGCTCCCTTGAGCTCCTACAATGAGCAGTTCTTC. Its translation is CASSRDGEAPLSSYNEQFF. The whole variable domain, filled in from reference TRBV19 and TRBJ2-1, reads DGGITQSPKYLFRKEGQNVTLSCEQNLNHDAMYWYRQDPGQGLRLIYYSQIVNDFQKGDIAEGYSVSREKKESFPLTVTSAQKNPTAFYLCASSRDGEAPLSSYNEQFFGPGTRLTVL.

V is TRBV30 and J is TRBJ2-5, with 10 bases fitting TRBD2. CDR3 length: 15 amino acids. CDR1 is GTSNPN and CDR2 is SVGIG in the germline V gene (reference sequence). V was pared by 0 bases and J by 5 bases, with 6 bases of the junction left unmatched. The CDR3 loop reads CAWSVSGGAVETQYF. The CDR3 coding sequence is TGTGCCTGGAGTGTAAGCGGGGGGGCCGTGGAGACCCAGTACTTC.

This clonotype was seen at least ten times. The chain uses TRBV27 and TRBJ2-2; D call uncertain. The ends were cut back, 2 bases at V and 5 bases at J, with 6 bases in the middle. The CDR3 is 13 residues long. CDR1 and CDR2 from the germline V gene are MNHEY and SMNVEV (reference sequence). CDR3 in amino acids: CASSLSGTGELFF. The CDR3 nucleotides are TGTGCCAGCAGTTTAAGTGGTACCGGGGAGCTGTTTTTT.

This clonotype was recorded at least ten times. This rearrangement joins TRBV20-1 to TRBJ2-7; 8 bases are shared with TRBD2. The V gene's germline CDR1 is DFQATT and CDR2 SNEGSKA (reference sequence). V shed 2 bases and J 6 bases; nucleotides not matched to a gene: 9. CDR3 size: 14 residues. The chain's CDR3 is CSARQSGSGGEQYF. The CDR3 DNA reads TGCAGTGCTAGACAAAGCGGGAGTGGCGGCGAGCAGTACTTC.

This clonotype was seen repeatedly, ten times or more. The gene calls are TRBV20-1 and TRBJ2-7; 9 nucleotides line up with TRBD2. In germline, CDR1 is DFQATT, CDR2 SNEGSKA (reference sequence). This CDR3 is 15 amino acids long. V was clipped by 3 bases and J by 0 bases; unmatched bases: 6. CDR3 amino acids: CSASPHSGSSYEQYF. Here the CDR3 DNA reads TGCAGTGCTAGCCCCCATAGCGGGAGCTCCTACGAGCAGTACTTC.

The chain joins TRBV12-3 or TRBV12-4 to TRBJ1-1, with 7 bases lining up with TRBD1. The CDR3 covers 13 residues. With 7 bases clipped from V and 4 bases from J, the junction kept 6 bases outside the gene matches. CDR3 loop: CASKQGWSTEAFF. CDR3 DNA sequence: TGTGCCAGCAAACAGGGGTGGAGCACTGAAGCTTTCTTT.

V usage is TRBV19 and J usage is TRBJ1-2, with D unclear. Per germline, CDR1 LNHDA and CDR2 SQIVND (reference sequence). The CDR3 contains 12 residues. The V end lost 6 bases, the J end lost 4 bases, and 9 bases lay between the germline ends. CDR3 DNA: TGTGCCAGTAGGATTGACACCTATGGCTACACCTTC. It specifies CASRIDTYGYTF.

This clonotype was detected many times. V gene TRBV6-6 combines with J gene TRBJ2-6, with 9 positions matching TRBD1. V lost 2 bases and J lost 4; bases outside the gene matches: 3. Germline CDR1 and CDR2: MNHNY and SVGAGI (reference sequence). The CDR3 has 16 residues. CDR3 DNA: TGTGCCAGCAGTTACGGGACAGGGTCGGGGGCCAACGTCCTGACTTTC. It is translated as CASSYGTGSGANVLTF.

The chain joins TRBV3-1 to TRBJ2-7, with TRBD2 matching over 7 bases. This CDR3 spans 15 amino acids. The ends lost 1 base at V and 3 bases at J; junction bases unmatched: 6. CDR1 is LGHDT, CDR2 YNNKEL, per germline (reference sequence). This chain's CDR3 is CASSQGLAGNYEQYF. CDR3 DNA sequence: TGTGCCAGCAGCCAAGGACTAGCCGGGAACTACGAGCAGTACTTC.

The V call is TRBV29-1, the J call TRBJ2-3, with 10 bases identical to TRBD2. Unmatched junction bases numbered 7, after V lost 5 bases and J lost 2 bases. CDR3 length: 15 residues. CDR1 and CDR2 (germline): SQVTM, ANQGSEA. The CDR3 loop reads CSVILAGGSTDTQYF. The CDR3 nucleotides read TGCAGCGTTATATTAGCGGGGGGCTCCACAGATACGCAGTATTTT.